A selection of T cell receptor beta chains follows, all from one sample in a study of technical replicates of blood from a few donors. The data were produced by immunoSEQ multiplex PCR, yet TCRdb's version contains in-frame clones alone and is incomplete. Among around 63,000 clones listed, roughly 98% were seen once. The specimen sequenced was T cells isolated from PBMCs. The receptors stem from a human donor in good health. CDR3s include the opening cysteine and the closing phenylalanine or tryptophan. A D gene is named only where the DNA matches it firmly. Some rows have no size entry. The others give once, few or many, or a class for an expanded clone.

j_call: TRBJ1-2
v_call: TRBV7-9
d_call: -
clone_size: -
cdr3_nt: TGTGCCAGCAGCTCCAGCGAGGGCTACACCTTC
cdr3_aa: CASSSSEGYTF

j_call: TRBJ2-7
v_call: TRBV11-2
d_call: TRBD2
clone_size: -
cdr3_nt: TGTGCCAGCAGCGGCCTTAGCGGGAGGGCCTACGAGCAGTACTTC
cdr3_aa: CASSGLSGRAYEQYF

j_call: TRBJ1-5
v_call: TRBV27
d_call: -
clone_size: once
cdr3_nt: TGTGCCAGCAGGTCACAGGGACTATACGATCAGCCCCAGCATTTT
cdr3_aa: CASRSQGLYDQPQHF

j_call: TRBJ2-2
v_call: TRBV7-2
d_call: TRBD2
clone_size: -
cdr3_nt: TGTGCCAGCAGCTTATATGGGACTAGAGAGACCGGGGAGCTGTTTTTT
cdr3_aa: CASSLYGTRETGELFF

j_call: TRBJ1-1
v_call: TRBV15
d_call: -
clone_size: -
cdr3_nt: TGTGCCACCAGCAGAGAGCGGGAGGTCACTGAAGCTTTCTTT
cdr3_aa: CATSREREVTEAFF

j_call: TRBJ2-1
v_call: TRBV6-5
d_call: TRBD1
clone_size: -
cdr3_nt: TGTGCCAGCAGACCGGGACAGGCGAACAATGAGCAGTTCTTC
cdr3_aa: CASRPGQANNEQFF

j_call: TRBJ1-2
v_call: TRBV9
d_call: -
clone_size: -
cdr3_nt: TGTGCCAGCAGCGCATACGAGGGAGGCTACACCTTC
cdr3_aa: CASSAYEGGYTF

j_call: TRBJ1-5
v_call: TRBV6-5
d_call: TRBD1
clone_size: -
cdr3_nt: TGTGCCAGCAGTGAAAACAGGGGAACTCAGCCCCAGCATTTT
cdr3_aa: CASSENRGTQPQHF

j_call: TRBJ1-5
v_call: TRBV6-1
d_call: TRBD1
clone_size: -
cdr3_nt: TGTGCCAGCAGTGAGAACCGAGGGACAGGGAATCAGCCCCAGCATTTT
cdr3_aa: CASSENRGTGNQPQHF

j_call: TRBJ1-2
v_call: TRBV13
d_call: TRBD1
clone_size: -
cdr3_nt: TGTGCCAGCAGCCTTCGAGGACAGGGACTGTGGGGCTACACCTTC
cdr3_aa: CASSLRGQGLWGYTF

j_call: TRBJ2-2
v_call: TRBV25-1
d_call: TRBD1
clone_size: -
cdr3_nt: TGTGCCAGCAGTGCACAAGAGGGACAGGGCGGTTTACCCGGGGAGCTGTTTTTT
cdr3_aa: CASSAQEGQGGLPGELFF

j_call: TRBJ2-1
v_call: TRBV4-2
d_call: TRBD2
clone_size: -
cdr3_nt: TGTGCCAGCACGGCGGGGGGGCTCAATGAGCAGTTCTTC
cdr3_aa: CASTAGGLNEQFF

j_call: TRBJ1-5
v_call: TRBV4-1
d_call: -
clone_size: -
cdr3_nt: TGCGCCAGCAGCACAGAATGGTCGTCCTATGGCAATCAGCCCCAGCATTTT
cdr3_aa: CASSTEWSSYGNQPQHF

j_call: TRBJ2-5
v_call: TRBV7-8
d_call: -
clone_size: -
cdr3_nt: TGTGCCAGCAGCTTGAGTAACTTC
cdr3_aa: CASSLSNF

j_call: TRBJ2-1
v_call: TRBV7-9
d_call: TRBD1
clone_size: -
cdr3_nt: TGTGCCAGCAGCTTAGCGAGGACAGGGGCCAATGAGCAGTTCTTC
cdr3_aa: CASSLARTGANEQFF

j_call: TRBJ1-5
v_call: TRBV27
d_call: -
clone_size: -
cdr3_nt: TGTGCCAGCAGTTTCGGGGGACCCGAGCAGCCCCAGCATTTT
cdr3_aa: CASSFGGPEQPQHF

j_call: TRBJ1-5
v_call: TRBV10-3
d_call: TRBD1
clone_size: -
cdr3_nt: TGTGCCATCAGTGACTCGACAGGGGGTTATAGCAATCAGCCCCAGCATTTT
cdr3_aa: CAISDSTGGYSNQPQHF

j_call: TRBJ1-2
v_call: TRBV30
d_call: -
clone_size: once
cdr3_nt: TGTGCCTGGGGCCAGATCTATGGCTACACCTTC
cdr3_aa: CAWGQIYGYTF

j_call: TRBJ1-3
v_call: TRBV6-5
d_call: -
clone_size: -
cdr3_nt: TGTGCCAGCAGTTACGGAGGCTCTGGAAACACCATATATTTT
cdr3_aa: CASSYGGSGNTIYF

j_call: TRBJ2-1
v_call: TRBV6-6
d_call: -
clone_size: -
cdr3_nt: TGTGCCAGCAGAACGGGACATTCAGGGTACAATGAGCAGTTCTTC
cdr3_aa: CASRTGHSGYNEQFF

j_call: TRBJ2-7
v_call: TRBV13
d_call: TRBD2
clone_size: once
cdr3_nt: TGTGCCAGCAGCTTGGGGGGCTGGCTAGCGGGGACCTACTCCTACGAGCAGTACTTC
cdr3_aa: CASSLGGWLAGTYSYEQYF

j_call: TRBJ2-7
v_call: TRBV30
d_call: -
clone_size: -
cdr3_nt: TGTGCCTGGAGTGTCCGGGGAACCACCTCCTACGAGCAGTACTTC
cdr3_aa: CAWSVRGTTSYEQYF

j_call: TRBJ2-3
v_call: TRBV7-9
d_call: TRBD1
clone_size: -
cdr3_nt: TGTGCCAGCAGCTTACGACAGGGGATCACAGATACGCAGTATTTT
cdr3_aa: CASSLRQGITDTQYF

j_call: TRBJ1-6
v_call: TRBV6-5
d_call: TRBD1
clone_size: -
cdr3_nt: TGTGCCAGCATGACAGGGGGCATTAATTCACCCCTCCACTTT
cdr3_aa: CASMTGGINSPLHF

j_call: TRBJ2-7
v_call: TRBV4-1
d_call: TRBD1
clone_size: -
cdr3_nt: TGCGCCAGCAGCCAACTGACAGGGGGCGGGTACGAGCAGTACTTC
cdr3_aa: CASSQLTGGGYEQYF

j_call: TRBJ1-1
v_call: TRBV11-3
d_call: -
clone_size: -
cdr3_nt: TGTGCCAGCAGCTTAGAACGGGACACTGAAGCTTTCTTT
cdr3_aa: CASSLERDTEAFF

j_call: TRBJ1-1
v_call: TRBV7-8
d_call: -
clone_size: -
cdr3_nt: TGTGCCAGCAGCTTAGGAGCGGGCTCGAACACTGAAGCTTTCTTT
cdr3_aa: CASSLGAGSNTEAFF

j_call: TRBJ2-7
v_call: TRBV5-8
d_call: TRBD1
clone_size: -
cdr3_nt: TGTGCCAGCCAAACCCGGGACAGGGGCTACGAGCAGTACTTC
cdr3_aa: CASQTRDRGYEQYF

j_call: TRBJ2-7
v_call: TRBV6-1
d_call: TRBD2
clone_size: -
cdr3_nt: TGTGCCAGCAGTGGGGGACTAGCGGGAGTGGTGGACGAGCAGTACTTC
cdr3_aa: CASSGGLAGVVDEQYF

j_call: TRBJ2-5
v_call: TRBV27
d_call: -
clone_size: -
cdr3_nt: TGTGCCAGCAGTTTTGGCCCGCAGTACCAAGAGACCCAGTACTTC
cdr3_aa: CASSFGPQYQETQYF

j_call: TRBJ2-7
v_call: TRBV7-9
d_call: -
clone_size: -
cdr3_nt: TGTGCCAGCATGCAGGGCACCTACGAGCAGTACTTC
cdr3_aa: CASMQGTYEQYF

j_call: TRBJ2-5
v_call: TRBV11-2
d_call: -
clone_size: few
cdr3_nt: TGTGCCAGCAGCTTAGAAGGGGCCCTAGGGACCCAGTACTTC
cdr3_aa: CASSLEGALGTQYF

j_call: TRBJ2-5
v_call: TRBV12-5
d_call: -
clone_size: -
cdr3_nt: TGTGCTAGTGGTCCGGGTTTAGCAGGTCAGGGGGAGACCCAGTACTTC
cdr3_aa: CASGPGLAGQGETQYF

j_call: TRBJ1-5
v_call: TRBV6-6
d_call: TRBD1
clone_size: -
cdr3_nt: TGTGCCAGCAGTTACGGACAGGATCAGCCCCAGCATTTT
cdr3_aa: CASSYGQDQPQHF

j_call: TRBJ2-7
v_call: TRBV5-1
d_call: -
clone_size: once
cdr3_nt: TGCGCCAGCAGCTTGGACAGGTTGGCTTCCTACGAGCAGTACTTC
cdr3_aa: CASSLDRLASYEQYF

j_call: TRBJ2-3
v_call: TRBV5-1
d_call: TRBD2
clone_size: -
cdr3_nt: TGCGCCAGCAGTAAAGTGGGACTAGCGGAATTCTACACAGATACGCAGTATTTT
cdr3_aa: CASSKVGLAEFYTDTQYF

j_call: TRBJ1-2
v_call: TRBV7-9
d_call: TRBD1
clone_size: -
cdr3_nt: TGTGCCAGCAGCCAAAAGGACAGGGAAGCTAACTATGGCTACACCTTC
cdr3_aa: CASSQKDREANYGYTF

j_call: TRBJ2-7
v_call: TRBV2
d_call: -
clone_size: once
cdr3_nt: TGTGCCAGCAGCGTATCATCGGGGGACTGGTACTTC
cdr3_aa: CASSVSSGDWYF

j_call: TRBJ2-1
v_call: TRBV11-3
d_call: -
clone_size: -
cdr3_nt: TGTGCCAGCAGTCAAACGGGAGTCTCCTACAATGAGCAGTTCTTC
cdr3_aa: CASSQTGVSYNEQFF

j_call: TRBJ2-7
v_call: TRBV28
d_call: TRBD1
clone_size: -
cdr3_nt: TGTGCCAGCAGAATGGGGACAGGTACCTACGAGCAGTACTTC
cdr3_aa: CASRMGTGTYEQYF

j_call: TRBJ2-2
v_call: TRBV28
d_call: -
clone_size: -
cdr3_nt: TGTGCCAGCAGTTCCGGGACAAAGAACACCGGGGAGCTGTTTTTT
cdr3_aa: CASSSGTKNTGELFF

j_call: TRBJ2-7
v_call: TRBV29-1
d_call: TRBD2
clone_size: -
cdr3_nt: TGCAGCGTTGGGACTAGCGGGAGTTTCGAGCAGTACTTC
cdr3_aa: CSVGTSGSFEQYF

j_call: TRBJ1-5
v_call: TRBV18
d_call: -
clone_size: -
cdr3_nt: TGTGCCAGCTCACCCCCGGGGATTAGTGGCAATCAGCCCCAGCATTTT
cdr3_aa: CASSPPGISGNQPQHF

j_call: TRBJ2-7
v_call: TRBV28
d_call: TRBD2
clone_size: -
cdr3_nt: TGTGCCAGCAGTCCCGGGACTAGCGGGAGCTTGTACGAGCAGTACTTC
cdr3_aa: CASSPGTSGSLYEQYF

j_call: TRBJ2-6
v_call: TRBV7-9
d_call: -
clone_size: -
cdr3_nt: TGTGCCAGCAGCGCAACCGGGACTGATTCTGGGGCCAACGTCCTGACTTTC
cdr3_aa: CASSATGTDSGANVLTF

j_call: TRBJ2-5
v_call: TRBV27
d_call: TRBD2
clone_size: -
cdr3_nt: TGTGCCAGCAGGCTACTAGCGGGGTCAGAGACCCAGTACTTC
cdr3_aa: CASRLLAGSETQYF

j_call: TRBJ2-7
v_call: TRBV11-3
d_call: -
clone_size: once
cdr3_nt: TGTGCCAGCAGCTTAGGCCAGGGACTGAGCTCCTACGAGCAGTACTTC
cdr3_aa: CASSLGQGLSSYEQYF